The subject of this entry is one T cell receptor beta chain. Its antigen is not known. The data were taken from a study of PD-1 blockade in classical Hodgkin lymphoma. Germline assignment: CDR1 MNHEY and CDR2 SVGAGI. V trimming: 4 bases; J trimming: 14 bases; junction bases outside the gene matches: 7. This CDR3 contains 13 residues. Time point in this sample: cycle 4 day 1 (C4D1), after five to seven weeks of nivolumab. Each patient relapsed following autologous stem cell transplantation, and prior brentuximab vedotin exposure differed. Study results and limitations: Baseline TCR diversity was reportedly lower in newly diagnosed patients than healthy donors. At C4D1, TCR diversity had climbed significantly for CD4+ cells, though not for CD8+ cells. Why the repertoires differ is still unclear, perhaps disease activity or prior therapy. Diversity similar to that of newly diagnosed patients was seen at baseline in complete responders.

TCRdb keeps only in-frame clones here, not all; method: immunoSEQ multiplex PCR. The profile shows about 90,000 clones, 83% of them singletons. The sample consisted of peripheral blood mononuclear cells (PBMCs), taken before the fourth cycle of nivolumab. The genes are TRBV6-5 and TRBJ2-1, with 11 bases fitting TRBD2. This receptor was identified in a human donor with classical Hodgkin lymphoma. CDR3 residues: CASSSNSGRAKFF. CDR3 nucleotide sequence: TGTGCCAGCAGTTCCAATAGCGGGAGGGCCAAGTTCTTC.